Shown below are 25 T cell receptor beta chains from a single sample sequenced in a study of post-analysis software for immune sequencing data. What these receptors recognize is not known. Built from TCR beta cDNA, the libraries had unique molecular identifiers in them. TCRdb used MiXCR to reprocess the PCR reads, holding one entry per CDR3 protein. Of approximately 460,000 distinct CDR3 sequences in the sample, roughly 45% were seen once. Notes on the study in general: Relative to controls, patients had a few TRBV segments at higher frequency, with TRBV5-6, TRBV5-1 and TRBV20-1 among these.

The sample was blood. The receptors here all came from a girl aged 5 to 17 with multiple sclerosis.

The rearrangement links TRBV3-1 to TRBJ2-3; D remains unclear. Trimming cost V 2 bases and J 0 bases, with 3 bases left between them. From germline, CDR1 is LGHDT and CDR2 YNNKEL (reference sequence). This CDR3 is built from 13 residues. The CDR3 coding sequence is TGTGCCAGCAGCCAACTAAGCACAGATACGCAGTATTTT. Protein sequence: CASSQLSTDTQYF.

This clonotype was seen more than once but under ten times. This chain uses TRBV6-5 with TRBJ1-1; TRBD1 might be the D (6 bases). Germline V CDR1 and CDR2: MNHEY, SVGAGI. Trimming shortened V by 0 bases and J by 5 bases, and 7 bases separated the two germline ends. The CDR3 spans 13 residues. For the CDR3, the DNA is TGTGCCAGCAGTTACTCGAGGGGGACTGAAGCTTTCTTT. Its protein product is CASSYSRGTEAFF.

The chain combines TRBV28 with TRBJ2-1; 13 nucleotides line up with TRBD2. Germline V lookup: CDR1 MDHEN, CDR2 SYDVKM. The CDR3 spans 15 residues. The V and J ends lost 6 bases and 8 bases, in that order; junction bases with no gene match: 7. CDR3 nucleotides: TGTGCCAGCAGGGAGGGACTAGCGGGATTCTATGAGCAGTTCTTC. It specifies CASREGLAGFYEQFF. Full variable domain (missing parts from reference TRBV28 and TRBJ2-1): DVKVTQSSRYLVKRTGEKVFLECVQDMDHENMFWYRQDPGLGLRLIYFSYDVKMKEKGDIPEGYSVSREKKERFSLILESASTNQTSMYLCASREGLAGFYEQFFGPGTRLTVL.

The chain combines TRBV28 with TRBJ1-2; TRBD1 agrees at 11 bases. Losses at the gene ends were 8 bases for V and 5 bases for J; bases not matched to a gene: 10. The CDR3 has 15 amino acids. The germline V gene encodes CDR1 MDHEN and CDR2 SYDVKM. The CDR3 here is CASLKRTGGLYGYTF. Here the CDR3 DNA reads TGTGCCAGCTTGAAAAGGACAGGGGGCTTATATGGCTACACCTTC.

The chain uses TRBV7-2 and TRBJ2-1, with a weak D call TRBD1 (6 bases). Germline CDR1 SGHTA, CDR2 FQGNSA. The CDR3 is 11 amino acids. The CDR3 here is CATGQNNEQFF. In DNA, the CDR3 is TGTGCTACCGGACAGAACAATGAGCAGTTCTTC.

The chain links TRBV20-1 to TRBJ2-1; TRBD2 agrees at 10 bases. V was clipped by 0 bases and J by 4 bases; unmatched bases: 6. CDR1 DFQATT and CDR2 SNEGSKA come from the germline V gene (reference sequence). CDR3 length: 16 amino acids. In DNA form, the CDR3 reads TGCAGTGCTAGAGATCAGGAGCGGGAGGGATACAATGAGCAGTTCTTC. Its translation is CSARDQEREGYNEQFF.

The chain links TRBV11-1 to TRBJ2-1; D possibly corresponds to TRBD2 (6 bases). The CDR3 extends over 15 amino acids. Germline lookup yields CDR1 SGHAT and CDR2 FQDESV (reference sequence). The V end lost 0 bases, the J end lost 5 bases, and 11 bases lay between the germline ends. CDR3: CASSLASGVDNEQFF. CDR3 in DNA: TGTGCCAGCAGCTTAGCTAGCGGAGTAGACAATGAGCAGTTCTTC.

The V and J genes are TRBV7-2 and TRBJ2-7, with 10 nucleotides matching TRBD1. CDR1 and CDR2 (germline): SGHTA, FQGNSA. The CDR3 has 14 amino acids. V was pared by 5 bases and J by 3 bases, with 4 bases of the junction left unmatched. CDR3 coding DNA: TGTGCCAGCAGCCGGGACAGGGGCTTCTACGAGCAGTACTTC. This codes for CASSRDRGFYEQYF.

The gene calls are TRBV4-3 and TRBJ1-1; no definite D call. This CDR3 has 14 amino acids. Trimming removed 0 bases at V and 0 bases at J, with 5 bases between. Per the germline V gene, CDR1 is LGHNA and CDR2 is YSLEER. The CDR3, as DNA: TGCGCCAGCAGCCAAGAGAGAATGAACACTGAAGCTTTCTTT. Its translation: CASSQERMNTEAFF.

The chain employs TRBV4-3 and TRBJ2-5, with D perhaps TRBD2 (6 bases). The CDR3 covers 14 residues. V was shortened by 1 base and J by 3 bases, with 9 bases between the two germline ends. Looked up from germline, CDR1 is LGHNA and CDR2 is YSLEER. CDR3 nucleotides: TGCGCCAGCAGCCAAGGTCTAGCGAAAGAGACCCAGTACTTC. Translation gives CASSQGLAKETQYF.

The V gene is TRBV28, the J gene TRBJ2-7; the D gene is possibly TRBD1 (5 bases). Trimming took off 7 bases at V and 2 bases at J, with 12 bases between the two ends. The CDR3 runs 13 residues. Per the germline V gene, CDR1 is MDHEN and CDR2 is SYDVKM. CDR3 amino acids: CASKRGGPYEQYF. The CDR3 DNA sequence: TGTGCCAGCAAAAGGGGTGGCCCCTACGAGCAGTACTTC.

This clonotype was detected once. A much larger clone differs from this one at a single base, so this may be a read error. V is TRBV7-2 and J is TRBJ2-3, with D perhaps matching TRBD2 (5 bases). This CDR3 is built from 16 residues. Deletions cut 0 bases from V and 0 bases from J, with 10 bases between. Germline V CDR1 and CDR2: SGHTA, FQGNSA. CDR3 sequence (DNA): TGTACCAGCAGCTTAGCTAGCGATGCTAGCACAGATACGCAGTATTTT. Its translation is CTSSLASDASTDTQYF.

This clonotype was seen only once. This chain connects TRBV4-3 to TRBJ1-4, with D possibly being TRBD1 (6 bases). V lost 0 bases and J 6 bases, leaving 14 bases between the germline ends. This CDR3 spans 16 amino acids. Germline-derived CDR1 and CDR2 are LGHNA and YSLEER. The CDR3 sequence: CASSQDRDGGHEKLFF. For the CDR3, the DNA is TGCGCCAGCAGCCAAGATCGGGACGGGGGGCATGAAAAACTGTTTTTT.

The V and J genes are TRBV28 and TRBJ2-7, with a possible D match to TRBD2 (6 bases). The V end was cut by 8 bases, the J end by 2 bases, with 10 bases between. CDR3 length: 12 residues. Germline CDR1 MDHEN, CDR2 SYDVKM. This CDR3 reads CASRGATYEQYF. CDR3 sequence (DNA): TGTGCCAGCCGCGGGGCGACCTACGAGCAGTACTTC.

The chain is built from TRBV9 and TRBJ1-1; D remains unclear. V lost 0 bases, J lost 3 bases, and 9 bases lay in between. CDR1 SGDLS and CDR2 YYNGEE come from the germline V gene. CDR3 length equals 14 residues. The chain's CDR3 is CASSVEALHTEAFF. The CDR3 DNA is TGTGCCAGCAGCGTAGAGGCACTACACACTGAAGCTTTCTTT.

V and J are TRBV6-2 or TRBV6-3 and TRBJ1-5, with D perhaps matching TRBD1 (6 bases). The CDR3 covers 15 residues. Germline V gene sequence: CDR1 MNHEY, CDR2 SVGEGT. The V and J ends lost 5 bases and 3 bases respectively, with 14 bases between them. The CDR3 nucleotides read TGTGCCAGCAGTCTGACAGGAGGAAACAATCAGCCCCAGCATTTT. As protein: CASSLTGGNNQPQHF.

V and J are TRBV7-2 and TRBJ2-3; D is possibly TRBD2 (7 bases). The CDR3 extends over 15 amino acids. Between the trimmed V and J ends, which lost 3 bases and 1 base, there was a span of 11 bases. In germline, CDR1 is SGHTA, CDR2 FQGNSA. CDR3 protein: CASSFDGGRTDTQYF. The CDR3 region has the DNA TGTGCCAGCAGCTTCGACGGGGGGCGCACAGATACGCAGTATTTT.

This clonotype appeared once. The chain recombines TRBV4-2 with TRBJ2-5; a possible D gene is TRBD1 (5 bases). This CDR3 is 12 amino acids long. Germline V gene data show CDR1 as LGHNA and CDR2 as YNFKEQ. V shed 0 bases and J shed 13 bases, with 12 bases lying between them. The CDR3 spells CASSQDGAAPYF. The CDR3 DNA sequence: TGTGCCAGCAGCCAAGATGGGGCTGCTCCGTACTTC.

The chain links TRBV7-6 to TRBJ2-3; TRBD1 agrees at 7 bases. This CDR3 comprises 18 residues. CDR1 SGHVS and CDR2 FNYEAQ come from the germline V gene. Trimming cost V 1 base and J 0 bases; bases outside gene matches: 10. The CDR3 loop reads CASSLGRPGQPSTDTQYF. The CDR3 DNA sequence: TGTGCCAGCAGCTTAGGCCGGCCGGGACAGCCTAGCACAGATACGCAGTATTTT.

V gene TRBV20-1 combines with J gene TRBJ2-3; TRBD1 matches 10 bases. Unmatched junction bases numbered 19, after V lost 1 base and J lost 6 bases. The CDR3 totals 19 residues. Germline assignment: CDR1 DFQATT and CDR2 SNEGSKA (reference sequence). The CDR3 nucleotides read TGCAGTGCTAGAGCCCACCCGAGGCCGGGACAGGGGATCATTGATACGCAGTATTTT. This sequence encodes CSARAHPRPGQGIIDTQYF.

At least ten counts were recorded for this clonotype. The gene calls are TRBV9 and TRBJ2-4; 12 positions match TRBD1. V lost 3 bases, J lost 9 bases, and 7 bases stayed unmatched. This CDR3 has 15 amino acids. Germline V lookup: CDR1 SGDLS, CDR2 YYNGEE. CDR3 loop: CASSANPGQGAIQYF. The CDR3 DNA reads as TGTGCCAGCAGCGCTAATCCGGGACAGGGGGCCATTCAGTACTTC.

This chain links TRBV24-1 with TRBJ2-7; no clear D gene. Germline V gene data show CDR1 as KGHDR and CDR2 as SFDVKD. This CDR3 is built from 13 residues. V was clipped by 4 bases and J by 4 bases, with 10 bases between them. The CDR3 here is CATSEAGRYEQYF. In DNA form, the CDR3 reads TGTGCCACCAGTGAGGCAGGTCGGTACGAGCAGTACTTC.

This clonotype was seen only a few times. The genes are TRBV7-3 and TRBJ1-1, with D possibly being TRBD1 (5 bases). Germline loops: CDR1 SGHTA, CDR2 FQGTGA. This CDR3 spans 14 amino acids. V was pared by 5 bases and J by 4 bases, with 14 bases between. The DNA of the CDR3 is TGTGCCAGCAGCCCTATTGGGGCGTCCACTGAAGCTTTCTTT. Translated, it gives CASSPIGASTEAFF.

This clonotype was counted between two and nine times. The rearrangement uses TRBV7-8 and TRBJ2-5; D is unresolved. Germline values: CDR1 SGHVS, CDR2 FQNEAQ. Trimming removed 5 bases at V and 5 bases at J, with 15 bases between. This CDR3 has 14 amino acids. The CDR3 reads CASSHGVEWETQYF. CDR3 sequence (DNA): TGTGCCAGCAGCCATGGTGTGGAGTGGGAGACCCAGTACTTC.

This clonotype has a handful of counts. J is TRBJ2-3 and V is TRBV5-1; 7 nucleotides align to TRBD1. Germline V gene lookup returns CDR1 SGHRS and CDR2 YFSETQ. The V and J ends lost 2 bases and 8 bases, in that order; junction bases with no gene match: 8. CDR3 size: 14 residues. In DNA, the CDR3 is TGCGCCAGCAGCTTCGAAGGGGGCGATGGTACGCAGTATTTT. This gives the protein CASSFEGGDGTQYF.